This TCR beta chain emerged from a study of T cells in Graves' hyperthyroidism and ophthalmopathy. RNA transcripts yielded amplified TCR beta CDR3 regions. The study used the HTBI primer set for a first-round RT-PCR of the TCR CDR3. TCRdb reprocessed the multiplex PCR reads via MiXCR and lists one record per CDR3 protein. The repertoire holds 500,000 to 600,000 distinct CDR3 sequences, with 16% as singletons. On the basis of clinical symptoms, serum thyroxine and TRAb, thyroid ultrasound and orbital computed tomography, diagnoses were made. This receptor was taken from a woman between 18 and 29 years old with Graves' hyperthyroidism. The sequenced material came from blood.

CDR3 coding DNA: TGTGCCAGCAGTTCCGGAGGGGGAAACCACTACGAGCAGTACTTC. Translation gives CASSSGGGNHYEQYF. The chain links TRBV7-9 to TRBJ2-7, with D possibly called TRBD1 or TRBD2 (6 bases each). V shed 6 bases and J shed 3 bases, with 18 bases lying between them. The CDR3 is 15 amino acids. The germline CDR1 and CDR2 sequences are SEHNR and FQNEAQ (reference sequence).